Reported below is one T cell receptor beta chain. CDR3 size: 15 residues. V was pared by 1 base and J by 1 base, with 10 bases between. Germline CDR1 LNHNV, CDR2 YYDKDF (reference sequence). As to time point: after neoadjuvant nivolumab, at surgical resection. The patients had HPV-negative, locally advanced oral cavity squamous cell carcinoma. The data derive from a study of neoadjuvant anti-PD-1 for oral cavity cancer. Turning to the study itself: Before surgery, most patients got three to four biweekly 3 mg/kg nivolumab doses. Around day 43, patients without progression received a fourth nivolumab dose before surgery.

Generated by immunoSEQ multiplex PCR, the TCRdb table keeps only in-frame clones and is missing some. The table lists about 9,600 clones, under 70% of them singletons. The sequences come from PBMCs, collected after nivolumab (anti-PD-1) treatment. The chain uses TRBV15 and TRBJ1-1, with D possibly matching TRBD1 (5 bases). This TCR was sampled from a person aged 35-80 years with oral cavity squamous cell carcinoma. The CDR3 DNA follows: TGTGCCACCAGCAGAGGAGGGGCCCGGAACACTGAAGCTTTCTTT. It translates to CATSRGGARNTEAFF. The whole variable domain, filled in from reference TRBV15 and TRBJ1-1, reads DAMVIQNPRYQVTQFGKPVTLSCSQTLNHNVMYWYQQKSSQAPKLLFHYYDKDFNNEADTPDNFQSRRPNTSFCFLDIRSPGLGDTAMYLCATSRGGARNTEAFFGQGTRLTVV.